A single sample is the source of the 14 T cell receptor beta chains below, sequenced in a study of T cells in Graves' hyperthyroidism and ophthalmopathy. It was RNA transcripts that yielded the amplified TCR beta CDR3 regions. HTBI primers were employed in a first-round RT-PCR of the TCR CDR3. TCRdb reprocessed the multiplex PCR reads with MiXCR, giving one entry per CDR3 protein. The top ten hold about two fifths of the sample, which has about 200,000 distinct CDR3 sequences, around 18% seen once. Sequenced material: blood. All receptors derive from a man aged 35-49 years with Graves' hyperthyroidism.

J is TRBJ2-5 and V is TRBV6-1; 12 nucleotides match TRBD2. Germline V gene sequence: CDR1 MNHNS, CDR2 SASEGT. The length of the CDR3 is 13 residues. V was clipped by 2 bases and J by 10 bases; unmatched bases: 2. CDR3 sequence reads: CASSELAGGIQYF. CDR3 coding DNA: TGTGCCAGCAGTGAACTAGCGGGGGGGATCCAGTACTTC.

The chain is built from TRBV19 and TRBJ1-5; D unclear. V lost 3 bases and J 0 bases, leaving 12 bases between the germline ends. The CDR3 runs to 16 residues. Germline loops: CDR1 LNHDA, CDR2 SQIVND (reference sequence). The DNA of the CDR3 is TGTGCCAGTAGTATTCACGTCCGGGGTAGCAATCAGCCCCAGCATTTT. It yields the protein CASSIHVRGSNQPQHF.

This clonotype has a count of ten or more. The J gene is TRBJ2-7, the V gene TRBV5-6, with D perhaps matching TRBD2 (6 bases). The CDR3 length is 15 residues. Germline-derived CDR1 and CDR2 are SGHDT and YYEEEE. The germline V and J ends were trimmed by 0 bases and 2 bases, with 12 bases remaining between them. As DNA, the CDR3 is TGTGCCAGCAGCTTGGTCGGAGGGCAGCCCTACGAGCAGTACTTC. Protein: CASSLVGGQPYEQYF.

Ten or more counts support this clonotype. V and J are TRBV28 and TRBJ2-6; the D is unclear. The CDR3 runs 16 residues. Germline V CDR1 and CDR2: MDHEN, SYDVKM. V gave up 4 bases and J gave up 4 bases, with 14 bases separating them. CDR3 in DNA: TGTGCCAGCAGTTATTTGGGGAACCCCGGGGCCAACGTCCTGACTTTC. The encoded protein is CASSYLGNPGANVLTF.

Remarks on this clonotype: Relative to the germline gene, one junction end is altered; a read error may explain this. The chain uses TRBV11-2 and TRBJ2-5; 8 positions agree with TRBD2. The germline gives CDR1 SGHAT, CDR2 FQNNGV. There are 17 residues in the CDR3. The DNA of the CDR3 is TGTGCCGGCAGCCTCCAGGAGGGACTAGTAAAGGAAGAGACCCAGTACTTC. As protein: CAGSLQEGLVKEETQYF.

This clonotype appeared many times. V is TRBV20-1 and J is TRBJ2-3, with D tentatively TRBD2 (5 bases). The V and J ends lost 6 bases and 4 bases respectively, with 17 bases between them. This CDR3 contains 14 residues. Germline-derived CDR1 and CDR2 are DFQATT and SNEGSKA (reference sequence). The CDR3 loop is CSAPPALRADTQYF. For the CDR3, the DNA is TGCAGTGCCCCGCCGGCCCTGCGGGCAGATACGCAGTATTTT.

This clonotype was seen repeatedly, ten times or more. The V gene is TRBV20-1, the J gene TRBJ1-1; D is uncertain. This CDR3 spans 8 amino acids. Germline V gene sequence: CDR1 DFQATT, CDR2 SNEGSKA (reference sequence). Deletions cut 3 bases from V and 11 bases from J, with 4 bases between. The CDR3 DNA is TGCAGTGCTAGCGAGGCTTTCTTT. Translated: CSASEAFF.

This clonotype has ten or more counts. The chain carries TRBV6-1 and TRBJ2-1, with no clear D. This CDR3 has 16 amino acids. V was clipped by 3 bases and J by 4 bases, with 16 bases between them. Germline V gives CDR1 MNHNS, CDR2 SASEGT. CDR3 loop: CASSELWGIVYNEQFF. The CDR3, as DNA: TGTGCCAGCAGTGAGCTCTGGGGAATAGTATACAATGAGCAGTTCTTC.

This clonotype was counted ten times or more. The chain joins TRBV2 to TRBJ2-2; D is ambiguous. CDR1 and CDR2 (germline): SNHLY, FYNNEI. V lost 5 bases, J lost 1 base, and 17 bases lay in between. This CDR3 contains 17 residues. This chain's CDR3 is CASSPLGQDLNTGELFF. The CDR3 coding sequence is TGTGCCAGCAGTCCCCTTGGGCAGGACCTGAACACCGGGGAGCTGTTTTTT.

The CDR3 bases are TGTGCCAGCAGTTTAAGCAAGGGGACGCAGTATTTT. Translating gives CASSLSKGTQYF. The chain combines TRBV27 with TRBJ2-3; tentatively, D is TRBD1 (5 bases). Germline-derived CDR1 and CDR2 are MNHEY and SMNVEV (reference sequence). The V end was cut by 2 bases, the J end by 9 bases, with 9 bases between. The CDR3 totals 12 residues.

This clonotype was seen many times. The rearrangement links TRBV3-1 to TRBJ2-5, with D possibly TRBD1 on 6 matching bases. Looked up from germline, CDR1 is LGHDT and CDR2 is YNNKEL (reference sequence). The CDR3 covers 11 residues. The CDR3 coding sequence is TGTGCGGGACATTCCCAAGAGACCCAGTACTTC. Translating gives CAGHSQETQYF.

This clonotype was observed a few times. The CDR3 protein is CASSVDGRQPNRETQYF. The DNA for the CDR3 is TGTGCCAGCAGCGTAGATGGTAGACAGCCCAACAGAGAGACCCAGTACTTC. The chain links TRBV9 to TRBJ2-5; D perhaps matches TRBD1 (5 bases). Trimming removed 0 bases from V and 4 bases from J, with 19 bases in between. CDR1 is SGDLS and CDR2 is YYNGEE in the germline V gene. The CDR3 totals 17 residues.

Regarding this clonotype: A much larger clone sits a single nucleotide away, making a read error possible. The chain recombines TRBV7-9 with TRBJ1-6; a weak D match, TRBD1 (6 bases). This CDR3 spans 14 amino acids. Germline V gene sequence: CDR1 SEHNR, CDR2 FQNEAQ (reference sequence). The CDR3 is CASSSSDSYSPPHF. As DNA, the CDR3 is TGTGCCAGCAGCTCGTCGGACAGTTATTCACCCCCCCACTTT. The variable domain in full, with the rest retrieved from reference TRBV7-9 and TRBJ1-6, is DTGVSQNPRHKITKRGQNVTFRCDPISEHNRLYWYRQTLGQGPEFLTYFQNEAQLEKSRLLSDRFSAERPKGSFSTLEIQRTEQGDSAMYLCASSSSDSYSPPHFGNGTRLTVT.

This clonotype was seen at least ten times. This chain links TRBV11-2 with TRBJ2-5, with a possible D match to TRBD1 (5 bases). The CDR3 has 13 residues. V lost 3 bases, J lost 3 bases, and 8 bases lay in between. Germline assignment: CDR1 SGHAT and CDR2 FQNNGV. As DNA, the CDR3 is TGTGCCAGCAGCTTGGACATAGAAGAGACCCAGTACTTC. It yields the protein CASSLDIEETQYF.